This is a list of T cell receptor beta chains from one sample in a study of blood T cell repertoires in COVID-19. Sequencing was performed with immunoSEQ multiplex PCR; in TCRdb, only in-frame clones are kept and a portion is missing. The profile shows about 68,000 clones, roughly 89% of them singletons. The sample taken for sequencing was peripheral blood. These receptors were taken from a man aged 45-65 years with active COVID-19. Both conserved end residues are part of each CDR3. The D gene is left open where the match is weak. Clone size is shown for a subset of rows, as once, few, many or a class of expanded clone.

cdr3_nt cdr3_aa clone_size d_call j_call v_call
TGCGCCAGCAGTAAGCAAGGGGGGAACACCGGGGAGCTGTTTTTT CASSKQGGNTGELFF - - TRBJ2-2 TRBV5-1
TGCGCCAGCACCGGACAGGGGGCGAAAGATACGCAGTATTTT CASTGQGAKDTQYF - TRBD1 TRBJ2-3 TRBV5-1
TGTGCCAGCAGTTTTTTGGCCTCCGGGGAGCTGTTTTTT CASSFLASGELFF - - TRBJ2-2 TRBV12-3/TRBV12-4
TGTGCCAGCAGCTTGGCCGGGACAGGGAATTCACCCCTCCACTTT CASSLAGTGNSPLHF - TRBD1 TRBJ1-6 TRBV5-4
TGCGCCAGCAGCTCGAGCGGGGGGCCCTCCTACGAGCAGTACTTC CASSSSGGPSYEQYF - TRBD2 TRBJ2-7 TRBV5-1
TGTGCCAGCAGCGATACCGACAGGCGGCTGCCCCTCCACTTT CASSDTDRRLPLHF - - TRBJ1-6 TRBV21-1
TGTGCCAGCAGCTCCCAGCGGGGCTCCTACAATGAGCAGTTCTTC CASSSQRGSYNEQFF - TRBD2 TRBJ2-1 TRBV7-2
TGTGCCAGCAGACTCCAGCGTTCGGAGACCCAGTACTTC CASRLQRSETQYF - - TRBJ2-5 TRBV7-9
TGCGCCAGCAGCGTACGGACAGGGGGCCAAGAGACCCAGTACTTC CASSVRTGGQETQYF - TRBD1 TRBJ2-5 TRBV5-1
TGTGCCAGCAGCGTAGAGCCAGGATTTGATCAGCCCCAGCATTTT CASSVEPGFDQPQHF few - TRBJ1-5 TRBV9
TGTGCCACCAGTGATTTCCCACGGGGCAATGAGCAGTTCTTC CATSDFPRGNEQFF - - TRBJ2-1 TRBV24-1
TGTGCCAGCAGCTTAGATACTAGCGCTGGGGCCTACGAGCAGTACTTC CASSLDTSAGAYEQYF - TRBD2 TRBJ2-7 TRBV7-2
TGTGCCAGCAGCCAATGGGGGCCTGAGAACGAGCAGTACTTC CASSQWGPENEQYF - - TRBJ2-7 TRBV3-1/TRBV3-2
- CASSYGQGPSSGQPQHF - - TRBJ1-5 TRBV7-8
TGTGCCAGCAGAAGCGGGGGGTCGTACAATGAGCAGTTCTTC CASRSGGSYNEQFF - TRBD2 TRBJ2-1 TRBV6-6
TGTGCCTGGAGCGGACAGTATAGCAATCAGCCCCAGCATTTT CAWSGQYSNQPQHF - - TRBJ1-5 TRBV30
TGCGCCAGCAGCTTCACCACAGTGAACACTGAAGCTTTCTTT CASSFTTVNTEAFF - - TRBJ1-1 TRBV5-1
TGTGCCAGTAGTATATCCGGGACAGGCAACTATGGCTACACCTTC CASSISGTGNYGYTF - TRBD1 TRBJ1-2 TRBV19
TGTGCCAGCAGTTGCAAACGGACAGGGGGCTACGAGCAGTACTTC CASSCKRTGGYEQYF - TRBD1 TRBJ2-7 TRBV6-7
TGTGCCACCCAGCCAGGGGGTGCTGGCTACACCTTC CATQPGGAGYTF - TRBD1 TRBJ1-2 TRBV6-6
TGCGCCAGCAGCTTGGTACAGGGGAGCGGGGAAGCTTTCTTT CASSLVQGSGEAFF - TRBD1 TRBJ1-1 TRBV5-1
TGTGCCAGCAGTTTGGGGGCTGGGACCGGGGAGCTGTTTTTT CASSLGAGTGELFF once - TRBJ2-2 TRBV6-5
TGTGCCAGCAGCTCCCTATCCCGGGGGGCAGTTTCACCCCTCCACTTT CASSSLSRGAVSPLHF few - TRBJ1-6 TRBV11-2
TGTGCCAGCTGCGCGGACAGGGATTTCTACGAGCAGTACTTC CASCADRDFYEQYF - TRBD1 TRBJ2-7 TRBV2
TGCGCCAGCAGCCAAGATCTAGTCCCCCGACCCTATGGCTACACCTTC CASSQDLVPRPYGYTF once - TRBJ1-2 TRBV4-1
TGTGCCAGCGGAATTTCACAGGGCACCTATAATTCACCCCTCCACTTT CASGISQGTYNSPLHF few - TRBJ1-6 TRBV5-8